The rows below give T cell receptor beta chains drawn from one sample of a study of tumor and adjacent non-tumor tissue in lung cancer. TCRdb ran MiXCR on the multiplex PCR reads and lists one entry per CDR3 protein. The sample lists 120,000 to 150,000 distinct CDR3 sequences, approximately 72% occurring once. Source material: lung tumor tissue. These receptors all stem from a man between 60 and 75 years old with small cell lung cancer. Both conserved end residues are trimmed from each CDR3.

J	V	CDR3
TRBJ1-5	TRBV4-1	ASSQTGQGDNQPQH
TRBJ1-6	TRBV6-1	ASSGGTGVSPLH
TRBJ1-4	TRBV4-1	ASSQVGAPKKLF
TRBJ2-7	TRBV12-3/TRBV12-4	PSSPGTHTYVQY
TRBJ1-2	TRBV6-5	ASSPGTLGGYT
TRBJ2-7	TRBV5-1	ASSSGTGMEQY
TRBJ2-5	TRBV6-6	VSSYSTLRRAPETQY
TRBJ2-3	TRBV6-1	ASREIGVDRQY
TRBJ2-5	TRBV20-1	SAPGTGNQETQY
TRBJ2-3	TRBV11-2	ASSPSGTGLSNSPY
TRBJ1-1	TRBV11-2	ASSSPNSGPLKAF
TRBJ1-6	TRBV5-4	ATSFTKSAPDRANSLLH
TRBJ2-5	TRBV11-3	ASSFWPGETQY
TRBJ2-5	TRBV6-1	ARSEAGLETQY
TRBJ2-3	TRBV5-1	ASSFRFTDTQY
TRBJ2-3	TRBV4-2	ASSQEGLAVGGDMQY
TRBJ2-3	TRBV11-2	ASSQWTSGRGTDTQY
TRBJ2-3	TRBV10-2	ATPREVTDTQY
TRBJ2-2	TRBV14	ASSPLGGGTGELF
TRBJ1-4	TRBV12-3/TRBV12-4	ASSPRRGEKLF
TRBJ1-1	TRBV5-6	ASSPLNMGTEAF
TRBJ2-7	TRBV28	ASSLLLAGTGQY
TRBJ1-4	TRBV4-1	ASSHTDRENENLF
TRBJ2-3	TRBV6-6	ASSTTTDTQY
TRBJ2-3	TRBV12-3/TRBV12-4	ASSGSWRDGRDTQY
TRBJ2-6	TRBV6-5	AMHDASGANVLT
TRBJ2-2	TRBV6-1	ANSAYGAASIELF
TRBJ1-5	TRBV6-1	ASMGATGPNQPQH
TRBJ2-1	TRBV24-1	ATGLGDEQF
TRBJ1-3	TRBV11-2	ASSSRVSGNTIY
TRBJ1-1	TRBV5-4	ASSLAGAGTEAF
TRBJ1-5	TRBV7-9	ASSFPWDNQPQH
TRBJ2-7	TRBV20-1	SAWQGQYDQY
TRBJ2-6	TRBV6-5	ASSSEEGANVLT
TRBJ2-2	TRBV5-6	ANRPSGSYGGELF
TRBJ2-7	TRBV20-1	SKPGQGRSEQY
TRBJ2-1	TRBV5-1	ASGPGALTDEQF
TRBJ2-1	TRBV28	ASNLTSGRRSYNEQF
TRBJ1-3	TRBV5-1	ASSLDNPGNTIY
TRBJ1-5	TRBV28	AIGPGGGNQPQH
TRBJ2-2	TRBV6-1	ASLEETYTGELF
TRBJ1-2	TRBV5-5	ASSLASENYGYT
TRBJ1-2	TRBV11-2	ASRPSWATDYT
NA	TRBV6-6	ASTRYVGLAVVSSTDTQH
TRBJ2-5	TRBV11-2	ASNIDLEETQC